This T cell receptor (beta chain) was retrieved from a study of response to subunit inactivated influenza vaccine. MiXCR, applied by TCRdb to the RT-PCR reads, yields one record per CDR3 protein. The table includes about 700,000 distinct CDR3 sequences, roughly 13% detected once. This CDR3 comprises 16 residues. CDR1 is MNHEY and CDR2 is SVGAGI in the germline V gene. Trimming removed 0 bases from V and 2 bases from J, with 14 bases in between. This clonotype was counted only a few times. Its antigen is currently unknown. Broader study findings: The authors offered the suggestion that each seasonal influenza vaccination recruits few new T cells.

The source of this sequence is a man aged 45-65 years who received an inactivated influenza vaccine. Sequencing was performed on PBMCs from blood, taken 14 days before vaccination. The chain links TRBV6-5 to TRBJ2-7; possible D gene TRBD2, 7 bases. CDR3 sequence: CASSYSTGGSPYEQYF. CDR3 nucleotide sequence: TGTGCCAGCAGTTACTCAACGGGGGGCTCCCCCTACGAGCAGTACTTC.